This passage covers 23 T cell receptor beta chains from one sample sequenced in a study of blood T cell repertoires in COVID-19. The repertoire was sequenced with immunoSEQ multiplex PCR; TCRdb's copy has only in-frame clones and lacks some. In the table there are approximately 270,000 clones, 70% to 90% of which are singletons. Material: peripheral blood. Receptors originate from a human donor with COVID-19, enrolled during active disease. The donor label of this sample is uncertain.

The chain employs TRBV5-1 and TRBJ2-7, with 8 nucleotides matching TRBD1. This CDR3 spans 14 amino acids. The V and J ends lost 5 bases and 0 bases, in that order; junction bases with no gene match: 4. The germline gives CDR1 SGHRS, CDR2 YFSETQ. Written as DNA, the CDR3 is TGCGCCAGCAGTACAGGGGGGAGCTCCTACGAGCAGTACTTC. Translating it yields CASSTGGSSYEQYF.

This chain joins TRBV30 and TRBJ1-5; D is ambiguous. Germline lookup yields CDR1 GTSNPN and CDR2 SVGIG (reference sequence). V gave up 2 bases and J gave up 7 bases, with 9 bases separating them. CDR3 length equals 12 residues. CDR3 sequence (DNA): TGTGCCTGGAGTCGGGGTCACCAGCCCCAGCATTTT. It translates to CAWSRGHQPQHF.

Only a few counts were recorded for this clone. Distinct nucleotide sequences in the sample also encode this CDR3. The chain links TRBV7-3 to TRBJ1-2; TRBD1 matches at 8 bases. Germline trimming cut 5 bases from V and 4 bases from J; bases unmatched to any gene: 6. Germline values: CDR1 SGHTA, CDR2 FQGTGA. The CDR3 is 14 residues long. CDR3 DNA sequence: TGTGCCAGCAGCCCTACAGGGGGGGGCTATGGCTACACCTTC. Residues: CASSPTGGGYGYTF.

CDR3 sequence reads: CASTAGGQPNYGYTF. The CDR3 bases are TGTGCCAGCACCGCCGGAGGGCAGCCTAACTATGGCTACACCTTC. The gene calls are TRBV28 and TRBJ1-2; D unclear. Trimming cost V 7 bases and J 0 bases, with 15 bases left between them. This CDR3 region has 15 residues. Germline loops: CDR1 MDHEN, CDR2 SYDVKM.

The genes are TRBV5-1 and TRBJ1-1, with 8 bases lining up with TRBD1. V was pared by 4 bases and J by 0 bases, with 5 bases of the junction left unmatched. This CDR3 is built from 15 residues. Germline values: CDR1 SGHRS, CDR2 YFSETQ. In nucleotides, the CDR3 is TGCGCCAGCAGCCTGACAGGGGACGTGAACACTGAAGCTTTCTTT. Translating it yields CASSLTGDVNTEAFF. Supplemented by reference TRBV5-1 and TRBJ1-1, the full variable domain reads KAGVTQTPRYLIKTRGQQVTLSCSPISGHRSVSWYQQTPGQGLQFLFEYFSETQRNKGNFPGRFSGRQFSNSRSEMNVSTLELGDSALYLCASSLTGDVNTEAFFGQGTRLTVV.

The genes are TRBV12-5 and TRBJ2-1, with D possibly TRBD2 on 6 matching bases. The germline V and J ends were trimmed by 4 bases and 10 bases, with 20 bases remaining between them. This CDR3 contains 15 residues. CDR1 LGHNT and CDR2 FRNRAP come from the germline V gene. The CDR3 sequence: CASGSEGLNIREQFF. CDR3 coding DNA: TGTGCTAGTGGTTCTGAGGGACTCAATATACGGGAGCAGTTCTTC.

This clone was found many times. The chain links TRBV27 to TRBJ1-2; 7 nucleotides match TRBD1. This CDR3 region has 17 residues. Germline lookup yields CDR1 MNHEY and CDR2 SMNVEV (reference sequence). The junction had 15 bases not matched to a gene; V was cut back by 6 bases and J by 2 bases. The CDR3 coding sequence is TGTGCCAGCAGCGCCTCCCTCCCGGGACAGCGAAACTATGGCTACACCTTC. It specifies CASSASLPGQRNYGYTF.

The genes are TRBV5-4 and TRBJ1-2; tentatively, D is TRBD1 (5 bases). The V gene lost 5 bases and the J gene lost 5 bases, with 19 bases spanning the gap. Germline CDR1 is SGHNT and CDR2 is YYREEE (reference sequence). The CDR3 loop spans 15 amino acids. The CDR3 region has the DNA TGTGCCAGCAGAAGGGACTTCATGAATCGGTATGGCTACACCTTC. This translates into CASRRDFMNRYGYTF.

The V gene is TRBV28, the J gene TRBJ1-1; TRBD1 is a possible D gene (6 bases). Germline V gives CDR1 MDHEN, CDR2 SYDVKM. Trimming cost V 1 base and J 7 bases, with 10 bases left between them. The CDR3 sequence is 13 residues long. This chain's CDR3 is CASSLYRTDEAFF. CDR3 nucleotides: TGTGCCAGCAGTTTATACAGGACAGATGAAGCTTTCTTT.

The chain uses TRBV18 and TRBJ2-7, with TRBD1 matching over 8 bases. Unmatched junction bases numbered 3, after V lost 2 bases and J lost 0 bases. CDR1 and CDR2 from the germline V gene are KGHSH and LQKENI. This CDR3 is built from 15 residues. CDR3 nucleotide sequence: TGTGCCAGCTCACCAAGACAGGGGAGCTCCTACGAGCAGTACTTC. As protein: CASSPRQGSSYEQYF.

The chain couples TRBV12-3 or TRBV12-4 to TRBJ2-7; 9 positions match TRBD1. V lost 3 bases to trimming and J lost 9 bases; unmatched junction nucleotides: 3. The CDR3 is 12 residues long. CDR3 amino acids: CASSLGQGGQYF. The DNA for the CDR3 is TGTGCCAGCAGTTTGGGACAGGGCGGGCAGTACTTC.

The CDR3 nucleotides are TGTGCCAGCAGCTTGGGACAGTACACTGAAGCTTTCTTT. Amino acids: CASSLGQYTEAFF. This chain joins TRBV6-2 or TRBV6-3 and TRBJ1-1; 7 bases map to TRBD1. Per germline, CDR1 MNHEY and CDR2 SVGEGT. The CDR3 is 13 amino acids. With V trimmed by 6 bases and J by 3 bases, 4 bases remained unmatched.

This sequence joins TRBV7-2 and TRBJ2-3; D may be TRBD1 (6 bases). In germline, CDR1 is SGHTA, CDR2 FQGNSA. V shed 6 bases and J shed 6 bases, with 22 bases lying between them. The CDR3 loop spans 16 amino acids. The CDR3 sequence is CASRRNTGTNSDTQYF. CDR3 nucleotides: TGTGCCAGCAGAAGAAATACCGGGACAAACTCCGATACGCAGTATTTT.

This clone was observed once. The chain recombines TRBV7-2 with TRBJ1-2; TRBD1 matches at 8 bases. Germline assignment: CDR1 SGHTA and CDR2 FQGNSA. The CDR3 extends over 16 amino acids. V was pared by 1 base and J by 1 base, with 5 bases of the junction left unmatched. The CDR3 sequence: CASSLGGQARNYGYTF. CDR3 in DNA: TGTGCCAGCAGCTTAGGGGGACAGGCCCGTAACTATGGCTACACCTTC.

This clone has a handful of counts. This sequence joins TRBV10-3 and TRBJ1-1; D ambiguous. In germline, CDR1 is ENHRY, CDR2 SYGVKD. V was trimmed by 3 bases and J by 7 bases, leaving 9 bases between them. There are 12 residues in the CDR3. The CDR3 loop reads CAISDPTSEAFF. CDR3 nucleotide sequence: TGTGCCATCAGTGACCCGACAAGTGAAGCTTTCTTT.

The V and J genes are TRBV28 and TRBJ2-1; D is possibly TRBD2 (6 bases). Between the trimmed V and J ends, which lost 4 bases and 2 bases, there was a span of 15 bases. Looked up from germline, CDR1 is MDHEN and CDR2 is SYDVKM. The CDR3 extends over 16 amino acids. CDR3 amino acids: CASSSRRDSPYNEQFF. Here the CDR3 DNA reads TGTGCCAGCAGTTCAAGGCGGGATTCCCCCTACAATGAGCAGTTCTTC.

The gene calls are TRBV3-1 (or the pseudogene TRBV3-2) and TRBJ2-7, with a weak D call TRBD1 (5 bases). Per germline, CDR1 LGHDT and CDR2 YNNKEL (reference sequence). Trimming cost V 4 bases and J 3 bases, with 10 bases left between them. The CDR3 is 13 amino acids. The CDR3: CASSRATDYEQYF. CDR3 bases: TGTGCCAGCAGCCGTGCGACAGACTACGAGCAGTACTTC.

This clone was seen once. The chain carries TRBV18 and TRBJ2-3, with TRBD1 identical over 7 bases. With V trimmed by 3 bases and J by 7 bases, 16 bases remained unmatched. In germline, CDR1 is KGHSH, CDR2 LQKENI. The CDR3 length is 17 residues. DNA for the CDR3: TGTGCCAGCTCACCCGGCCCCGGGACAGCTGCACAACATACGCAGTATTTT. Encoded protein: CASSPGPGTAAQHTQYF.

As DNA, the CDR3 is TGCGCCAGCTCGACAGGGGGACAGATTCCCTATGGCTACACCTTC. It codes for CASSTGGQIPYGYTF. J is TRBJ1-2 and V is TRBV5-1; 9 bases are a match to TRBD1. J was trimmed by 4 bases and V by 7 bases; bases with no gene match: 11. CDR3 length: 15 amino acids. Per the germline V gene, CDR1 is SGHRS and CDR2 is YFSETQ.

The chain employs TRBV14 and TRBJ2-1, with D perhaps matching TRBD1 (5 bases). V was trimmed by 1 base and J by 6 bases, leaving 7 bases between them. CDR3 length equals 13 residues. CDR1 is SGHDN, CDR2 FVKESK, per germline. In DNA form, the CDR3 reads TGTGCCAGCAGCCAAGCAGGGTTCAATGAGCAGTTCTTC. This encodes CASSQAGFNEQFF.

The rearrangement joins TRBV23-1 to TRBJ2-1; a possible D gene is TRBD1 (6 bases). TRBV23-1 is designated an ORF whose function remains uncertain. The CDR3 consists of 15 residues. Trimming pared 6 bases from V and 12 bases from J, leaving 24 bases between. For the CDR3, the DNA is TGCGCCAGCAGCCGCCCCAGGGGTCTAAGGGTGGGGCAGTTCTTC. It encodes CASSRPRGLRVGQFF.

This clone came up a few times. This chain uses TRBV7-3 with TRBJ1-2; weak D call: TRBD1 (6 bases). Germline CDR1 reads SGHTA; CDR2 reads FQGTGA. The CDR3 extends over 16 amino acids. The V gene lost 5 bases and the J gene lost 7 bases, with 23 bases spanning the gap. CDR3 protein: CASSPRASGDLLGYTF. The DNA for the CDR3 is TGTGCCAGCAGCCCCCGGGCGTCAGGGGATCTTCTTGGCTACACCTTC.

The chain couples TRBV30 to TRBJ1-4, with D unclear. Between the trimmed V and J ends, which lost 2 bases and 8 bases, there was a span of 6 bases. CDR1 and CDR2 (germline): GTSNPN, SVGIG (reference sequence). The CDR3 spans 11 residues. CDR3: CAWSPREKLFF. The CDR3 bases are TGTGCCTGGAGTCCCAGGGAAAAACTGTTTTTT. The full variable domain, with the rest looked up from reference TRBV30 and TRBJ1-4, is SQTIHQWPATLVQPVGSPLSLECTVEGTSNPNLYWYRQAAGRGLQLLFYSVGIGQISSEVPQNLSASRPQDRQFILSSKKLLLSDSGFYLCAWSPREKLFFGSGTQLSVL.